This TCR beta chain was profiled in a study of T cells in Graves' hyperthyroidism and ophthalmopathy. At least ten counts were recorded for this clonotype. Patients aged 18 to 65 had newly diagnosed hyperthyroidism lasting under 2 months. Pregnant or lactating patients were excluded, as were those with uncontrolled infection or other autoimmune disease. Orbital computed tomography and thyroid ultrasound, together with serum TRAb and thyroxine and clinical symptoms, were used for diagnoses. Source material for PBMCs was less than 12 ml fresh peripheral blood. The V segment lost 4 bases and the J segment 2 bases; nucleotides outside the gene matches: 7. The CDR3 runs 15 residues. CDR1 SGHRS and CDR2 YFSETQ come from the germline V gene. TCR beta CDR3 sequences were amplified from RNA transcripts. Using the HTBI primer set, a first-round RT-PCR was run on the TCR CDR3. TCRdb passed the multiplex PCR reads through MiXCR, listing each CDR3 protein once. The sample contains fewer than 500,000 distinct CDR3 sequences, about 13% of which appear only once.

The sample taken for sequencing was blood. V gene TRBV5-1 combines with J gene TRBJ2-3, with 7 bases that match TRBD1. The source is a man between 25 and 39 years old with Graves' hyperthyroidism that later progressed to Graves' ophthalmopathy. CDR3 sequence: CASSVTGASTDTQYF. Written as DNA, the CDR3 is TGCGCCAGCAGCGTAACAGGGGCTTCCACAGATACGCAGTATTTT.